Presented here are 24 T cell receptor beta chains from one specimen sequenced in a study of tumor-infiltrating lymphocytes in primary liver carcinoma. Germline DNA was extracted alongside blood RNA, which was obtained from unsorted whole blood. Researchers generated TCR beta cDNA from approximately 450 ng of total RNA, relying on a constant-region primer. Modified slightly, ARM-PCR produced TCR beta libraries over three nested multiplex PCR rounds. TRBV1-TRBV30 forward primers paired with a C-beta reverse primer were used in the first two PCR rounds, which ran 9 to 10 cycles each. TCRdb used MiXCR to reprocess the multiplex PCR reads, holding one entry per CDR3 protein. The sample contains more than 150,000 distinct CDR3 sequences, about 60% of which appear only once. The sequenced material came from peripheral blood. Every receptor here comes from a man aged 40-49 years with primary liver carcinoma and hepatitis B virus infection.

In DNA form, the CDR3 reads TGTACCAACAGTTACGAGACGGCATTCTACGAGCAGTACTTC. Protein sequence: CTNSYETAFYEQYF. The chain has TRBV6-6 and TRBJ2-7; D not resolved. Germline CDR1 and CDR2: MNHNY and SVGAGI (reference sequence). The CDR3 runs to 14 residues.

This clonotype was observed a few times. With a much larger clone just one base away, this may be a read error. The J gene is TRBJ1-4, the V gene TRBV4-2; a weak D match, TRBD1 (5 bases). CDR1 LGHNA and CDR2 YNFKEQ come from the germline V gene. The V and J ends lost 1 base and 7 bases respectively, with 13 bases between them. This CDR3 is built from 15 residues. The CDR3 spells CASSQGNQGGEKLFF. The CDR3 DNA follows: TGTGCCAGCAGCCAAGGCAACCAGGGAGGTGAAAAACTGTTTTTT.

This clonotype was observed many times. This chain joins TRBV11-2 and TRBJ2-5; D is undetermined. The germline V gene encodes CDR1 SGHAT and CDR2 FQNNGV. The CDR3 has 13 amino acids. Trimming took off 5 bases at V and 4 bases at J, with 11 bases between the two ends. CDR3 protein: CASSIRQGETQYF. The CDR3 DNA follows: TGTGCCAGCAGCATACGACAAGGAGAGACCCAGTACTTC.

CDR3 coding DNA: TGTGCCAGCAGTGAACGAGGAGGGGGCCGGTCCTATGGCTACACCTTC. It translates to CASSERGGGRSYGYTF. The V and J genes are TRBV6-1 and TRBJ1-2; 7 bases line up with TRBD1. V was pared by 2 bases and J by 4 bases, with 10 bases of the junction left unmatched. There are 16 residues in the CDR3. Germline lookup yields CDR1 MNHNS and CDR2 SASEGT.

This clonotype occurred a few times. J is TRBJ2-7 and V is TRBV12-3 or TRBV12-4; D perhaps matches TRBD1 (5 bases). V lost 2 bases, J lost 2 bases, and 10 bases lay in between. The CDR3 totals 14 residues. This CDR3 reads CASSLRQLAYEQYF. CDR3 bases: TGTGCCAGCAGTTTAAGACAGCTAGCCTACGAGCAGTACTTC.

V usage is TRBV11-3 and J usage is TRBJ2-1, with 7 bases that match TRBD1. The CDR3 is made up of 14 amino acids. Trimming removed 4 bases from V and 4 bases from J; junction bases left unmatched: 4. The germline V gene encodes CDR1 SGHNT and CDR2 YENEEA. CDR3 region: CASSSGTEYNEQFF. The CDR3 DNA reads as TGTGCCAGCAGCTCCGGGACAGAGTACAATGAGCAGTTCTTC.

This clonotype has ten or more counts. This chain uses TRBV29-1 with TRBJ1-5, with TRBD1 matching 9 bases. Germline V lookup: CDR1 SQVTM, CDR2 ANQGSEA. The CDR3 is made up of 12 amino acids. J gave up 5 bases and V 6 bases, and 2 bases lay outside the gene matches. The CDR3: CSVGQGYQPQHF. CDR3 DNA: TGCAGCGTAGGACAGGGGTATCAGCCCCAGCATTTT.

The chain links TRBV5-1 to TRBJ2-2; 8 bases agree with TRBD2. J gave up 2 bases and V 4 bases, and 4 bases lay outside the gene matches. The CDR3 covers 15 residues. Germline V gene lookup returns CDR1 SGHRS and CDR2 YFSETQ. The CDR3 reads CASSPSGSNTGELFF. CDR3 DNA sequence: TGCGCCAGCAGCCCCAGCGGGAGCAACACCGGGGAGCTGTTTTTT.

A remark on this clonotype: At one end, the junction sequence differs from germline, possibly due to a read error. The genes are TRBV11-2 and TRBJ2-3, with 8 bases matching TRBD2. The germline CDR1 and CDR2 sequences are SGHAT and FQNNGV. CDR3 size: 14 residues. The CDR3 coding sequence is TGTGCCAGCTGGCCAGCGGGAGCTGTAGATATGCAGTATTTT. Its protein product is CASWPAGAVDMQYF. Full variable domain (remainder filled in from reference TRBV11-2 and TRBJ2-3): EAGVAQSPRYKIIEKRQSVAFWCNPISGHATLYWYQQILGQGPKLLIQFQNNGVVDDSQLPKDRFSAERLKGVDSTLKIQPAKLEDSAVYLCASWPAGAVDMQYFGPGTRLTVL.

Comments on this clonotype: The conserved final phenylalanine or tryptophan is absent from the CDR3, which likely points to a read error. The rearrangement uses TRBV5-4 and TRBJ2-3; 8 bases agree with TRBD1. The CDR3 covers 15 residues. CDR1 and CDR2 from the germline V gene are SGHNT and YYREEE (reference sequence). V shed 5 bases, J shed 2 bases, and the junction held 7 bases outside the gene matches. The CDR3 DNA sequence: TGTGCCAGCAGGCAGGACAGGGAGGACACAGATACGCAGTATTTA. As protein: CASRQDREDTDTQYL.

This clonotype was seen once. With a much larger clone just one base away, this may be a read error. The gene calls are TRBV11-2 and TRBJ2-1; 8 nucleotides match TRBD1. From germline, CDR1 is SGHAT and CDR2 FQNNGV. The CDR3 covers 15 residues. CDR3 DNA: TGTACCAGCAGCTTCGGACAGGGAGACCACAATGAGCAGTTCTTC. Its translation is CTSSFGQGDHNEQFF.

The chain links TRBV12-3 or TRBV12-4 to TRBJ1-5; no reliable D call. V was pared by 3 bases and J by 1 base, with 4 bases between. The length of the CDR3 is 13 residues. In nucleotides, the CDR3 is TGTGCCAGCAGTTTGACGAGCAATCAGCCCCAGCATTTT. Translation: CASSLTSNQPQHF.

This clonotype was seen just once. Lacking the conserved final phenylalanine or tryptophan, this CDR3 likely reflects a read error. V and J are TRBV29-1 and TRBJ1-2; 7 positions match TRBD1. V was pared by 3 bases and J by 5 bases, with 6 bases of the junction left unmatched. CDR1 SQVTM and CDR2 ANQGSEA come from the germline V gene. The CDR3 consists of 13 residues. CDR3 loop: CSVEEGATYGYTY. The DNA for the CDR3 is TGCAGCGTTGAGGAGGGGGCCACGTATGGCTACACCTAC.

Of note for this clonotype: One end of the junction fails to match germline, which may point to a read error. The rearrangement uses TRBV6-1 and TRBJ2-3; D might be TRBD1 (5 bases). Looked up from germline, CDR1 is MNHNS and CDR2 is SASEGT. The CDR3 spans 14 residues. This CDR3 reads CVSSVKQGIDTQYF. The CDR3 region has the DNA TGTGTCAGCAGTGTAAAGCAGGGAATAGATACGCAGTATTTT.

The J gene is TRBJ2-1, the V gene TRBV7-8; 10 bases are shared with TRBD2. The germline V gene encodes CDR1 SGHVS and CDR2 FQNEAQ. CDR3 length equals 16 residues. Unmatched junction bases numbered 10, after V lost 3 bases and J lost 8 bases. The CDR3 sequence: CASSLLASGSTDEQFF. The CDR3 nucleotides are TGTGCCAGCAGCTTGCTTGCTAGCGGGAGTACTGATGAGCAGTTCTTC.

With respect to this clonotype: A much larger clone sits a single nucleotide away, making a read error possible. Because it lacks the conserved phenylalanine or tryptophan at the end, this CDR3 is likely a read error. V is TRBV11-2 and J is TRBJ2-1, with D hard to call. Trimming stripped 5 bases from V and 12 bases from J, with 17 bases between. Germline loops: CDR1 SGHAT, CDR2 FQNNGV. The CDR3 has 13 amino acids. CDR3 sequence reads: CASSQNSWYGQFL. Here the CDR3 DNA reads TGTGCCAGCAGCCAAAATTCTTGGTATGGGCAGTTCTTA.

The rearrangement joins TRBV6-5 to TRBJ2-3, with 10 positions matching TRBD2. This CDR3 contains 18 residues. V trimming: 7 bases; J trimming: 2 bases; junction bases outside the gene matches: 15. Germline CDR1 reads MNHEY; CDR2 reads SVGAGI. The CDR3 DNA reads TGTGCCAGCACCTCGACCCCACTTCTAGCGGGAGTCACAGATACGCAGTATTTT. This translates into CASTSTPLLAGVTDTQYF.

Comment on this clonotype: Because the CDR3's place on the DNA is in doubt, the DNA is left out and the CDR3 is given as listed by TCRdb. This rearrangement joins TRBV6-6 to TRBJ2-3. Germline V CDR1 and CDR2: MNHNY, SVGAGI (reference sequence). The CDR3 adds up to 15 amino acids, both ends counted. The CDR3 protein is CASSYVGEGTDTHYF.

CDR3 residues: CASSQDEGGADTQYF. CDR3 nucleotides: TGTGCCAGCAGCCAAGACGAAGGGGGTGCAGATACGCAGTATTTT. The V gene is TRBV4-2, the J gene TRBJ2-3; TRBD1 might be the D (6 bases). Trimming shortened V by 0 bases and J by 4 bases, and 11 bases separated the two germline ends. Per germline, CDR1 LGHNA and CDR2 YNFKEQ. This CDR3 is 15 amino acids long.

The gene calls are TRBV12-3 or TRBV12-4 and TRBJ2-3; the match to TRBD1 covers 7 bases. This CDR3 region has 14 residues. J lost 2 bases, V lost 6 bases, and 5 bases had no gene match. The DNA of the CDR3 is TGTGCCAGCAGATCGGGACAGCTCACAGATACGCAGTATTTT. It encodes CASRSGQLTDTQYF.

This clonotype showed up just once. A much larger clone is a single base away; this may be a read error. V and J are TRBV29-1 and TRBJ1-1, with 10 bases lining up with TRBD1. This CDR3 comprises 13 residues. Germline V gene lookup returns CDR1 SQVTM and CDR2 ANQGSEA. CDR3 sequence: CSAGQGVNTGAFF. CDR3 sequence (DNA): TGCAGCGCCGGACAGGGGGTGAACACTGGAGCTTTCTTT.

As for this clonotype: A read error may produce the germline difference seen at one junction end. V and J are TRBV4-2 and TRBJ2-2, with a weak D call TRBD1 (6 bases). CDR1 is LGHNA, CDR2 YNFKEQ, per germline. CDR3 length: 17 residues. CDR3 sequence reads: CVSSQDLQGRNTGELFF. The CDR3 DNA follows: TGTGTCAGCAGCCAAGATCTGCAGGGGCGAAACACCGGGGAGCTGTTTTTT.

Worth noting for this clonotype: Given the absence of the conserved phenylalanine or tryptophan at the CDR3 end, a read error is likely. J is TRBJ2-1 and V is TRBV29-1, with 7 bases aligning to TRBD1. The CDR3 has 13 amino acids. Germline CDR1 and CDR2: SQVTM and ANQGSEA. The CDR3 DNA reads TGCGGCGTCGCACAGGGGAAAAGAGATGAGCAGTTCTTA. This gives the protein CGVAQGKRDEQFL.

V gene TRBV6-2 or TRBV6-3 combines with J gene TRBJ2-2; TRBD2 is a possible D gene (5 bases). The CDR3 extends over 13 amino acids. V lost 6 bases and J lost 6, with 11 bases in between. Germline CDR1 MNHEY, CDR2 SVGEGT. DNA of the CDR3: TGTGCCAGCAGACCTACTAGTGCCGGGGAGCTGTTTTTT. Amino acid sequence: CASRPTSAGELFF.